One sample yielded the 9 T cell receptor beta chains listed below, sequenced in a study of immune characterization of retroperitoneal liposarcoma. TCRdb processed the PCR reads anew with MiXCR; each CDR3 protein has one entry. The sample holds approximately 3,000 distinct CDR3 sequences, around 42% seen once. The sample taken for sequencing was tumor tissue. Receptors originate from a male donor with retroperitoneal liposarcoma.

This clonotype was picked up a small number of times. This chain joins TRBV7-2 and TRBJ2-1; 8 bases line up with TRBD2. The CDR3 has 14 amino acids. V trimming: 3 bases; J trimming: 10 bases; junction bases outside the gene matches: 8. From germline, CDR1 is SGHTA and CDR2 FQGNSA. The CDR3 DNA reads TGTGCCAGCAGCTTGACTAGCGTCACCTACGAGCAGTTCTTC. Protein product: CASSLTSVTYEQFF.

The chain is built from TRBV25-1 and TRBJ1-1, with D unresolved. V lost 3 bases to trimming and J lost 0 bases, with 14 bases between them. The CDR3 totals 16 residues. The germline CDR1 and CDR2 sequences are MGHDK and SYGVNS. This chain's CDR3 is CASSDTRGRVNTEAFF. DNA of the CDR3: TGTGCCAGCAGTGACACTCGCGGGAGGGTGAACACTGAAGCTTTCTTT.

The chain uses TRBV6-1 and TRBJ2-3, with 9 positions matching TRBD1. Trimming at V came to 2 bases and at J to 0 bases, leaving 9 bases not matched to a gene. Germline assignment: CDR1 MNHNS and CDR2 SASEGT. The CDR3 totals 18 residues. CDR3 sequence reads: CASSELPEQGASTDTQYF. The CDR3 DNA reads TGTGCCAGCAGTGAATTGCCTGAACAGGGGGCTAGCACAGATACGCAGTATTTT.

The V gene is TRBV7-8, the J gene TRBJ2-7; perhaps TRBD1 as D (7 bases). The CDR3 has 14 amino acids. Germline V gene data show CDR1 as SGHVS and CDR2 as FQNEAQ. Trimming shortened V by 5 bases and J by 2 bases, and 13 bases separated the two germline ends. DNA of the CDR3: TGTGCCAGCAGCCAACCAGGGGGGCCCTACGAGCAGTACTTC. This codes for CASSQPGGPYEQYF.

This clonotype has only a few counts. At one of its ends the junction is not consistent with the germline gene, which may arise from a read error. J is TRBJ2-1 and V is TRBV7-7, with D unclear. The germline V gene encodes CDR1 SSHAT and CDR2 FNYEAQ (reference sequence). CDR3 length equals 13 residues. CDR3 sequence reads: CASSLPDGETQFF. The CDR3 nucleotides are TGTGCTAGCAGCTTGCCCGACGGCGAGACCCAGTTCTTC.

This chain connects TRBV12-3 or TRBV12-4 to TRBJ1-1; 7 bases are shared with TRBD1. V dropped 4 bases and J dropped 0; count of bases not matched to a gene: 14. The CDR3 covers 18 residues. DNA for the CDR3: TGTGCCAGCAGTTCCCTGGGGACAGCTAAGGGTGTGAACACTGAAGCTTTCTTT. This encodes CASSSLGTAKGVNTEAFF.

The CDR3 DNA is TGTGCCAGCAACCGACCCACGCCCCACGAGCAGTACTTC. Protein: CASNRPTPHEQYF. The chain combines TRBV6-1 with TRBJ2-5; D gene uncertain. The DNA end favors TRBJ2-7, so the J call may be wrong. This CDR3 contains 13 residues. CDR1 MNHNS and CDR2 SASEGT come from the germline V gene.

Only a few counts were recorded for this clonotype. Mismatch with germline at one junction end may stem from a read error. The rearrangement uses TRBV6-5 and TRBJ1-6; the D gene is possibly TRBD1 (5 bases). This CDR3 is 13 amino acids long. CDR1 and CDR2 (germline): MNHEY, SVGAGI. CDR3 sequence (DNA): TGTGCCAGCAGTTCCGGGGGTCCGTACGAGCAGTACTTT. It specifies CASSSGGPYEQYF.

The rearrangement uses TRBV6-1 and TRBJ2-1; unclear D gene. Per germline, CDR1 MNHNS and CDR2 SASEGT. Trimming took 5 bases from V and 10 from J, leaving 15 bases between them. The CDR3 runs to 13 residues. The CDR3 sequence: CASSYDGTYEQFF. The CDR3 DNA follows: TGTGCCAGCAGTTACGACGGAACCTACGAGCAGTTCTTC.